Listed below are T cell receptor beta chains from one sample, sequenced in a study of cytomegalovirus exposure and HLA in healthy donors. Repertoires were generated with immunoSEQ multiplex PCR, while TCRdb's copy carries only in-frame clones and drops some. The sample has about 260,000 clones; 90% are singletons. The sample comprised PBMCs. The source is a woman aged 25 to 39 in good health and CMV-seronegative. CDR3s include the opening cysteine and the closing phenylalanine or tryptophan. D genes are given only for firm matches. Some rows have no size entry. The others give once, few or many, or a class for an expanded clone.

J	V	size	length	D	CDR3	DNA
TRBJ2-7	TRBV27	-	15	-	CASSLGPTGTYEQYF	TGTGCCAGCAGTTTAGGGCCGACTGGAACCTACGAGCAGTACTTC
TRBJ2-5	TRBV27	-	15	TRBD1	CASSWDRGLGETQYF	TGTGCCAGCAGTTGGGACAGGGGGTTGGGGGAGACCCAGTACTTC
TRBJ1-4	TRBV6-5	once	15	-	CASRTTGTGNEKLFF	TGTGCCAGCAGGACGACCGGGACCGGGAATGAAAAACTGTTTTTT
TRBJ2-3	TRBV2	-	15	TRBD1	CASSRGTGSTDTQYF	TGTGCCAGCAGCAGAGGGACAGGGAGCACAGATACGCAGTATTTT
TRBJ2-3	TRBV2	-	16	TRBD2	CASRNIAGGPADTQYF	TGTGCCAGCAGGAACATAGCGGGAGGGCCGGCAGATACGCAGTATTTT
TRBJ2-7	TRBV28	-	15	-	CASKTGRLSSYEQYF	TGTGCCAGCAAAACGGGACGGCTTTCCTCCTACGAGCAGTACTTC
TRBJ2-7	TRBV28	-	15	TRBD2	CASRLGAGTTYEQYF	TGTGCCAGCAGGTTAGGAGCGGGAACAACCTACGAGCAGTACTTC
TRBJ2-6	TRBV6-1	-	14	-	CASTWTSGANVLTF	TGTGCCAGCACCTGGACCTCTGGGGCCAACGTCCTGACTTTC
TRBJ1-1	TRBV28	-	13	-	CAILPRVHTEAFF	TGTGCCATCCTCCCGAGGGTTCACACTGAAGCTTTCTTT
TRBJ2-5	TRBV11-3	-	16	-	CASSLVVSGAGETQYF	TGTGCCAGCAGCTTAGTAGTATCTGGGGCGGGGGAGACCCAGTACTTC
TRBJ2-5	TRBV7-3	-	15	TRBD2	CASSSGALAGETQYF	TGTGCCAGCAGCTCAGGGGCCCTAGCGGGAGAGACCCAGTACTTC
TRBJ2-2	TRBV30	-	14	TRBD2	CAWSGGSMTGELFF	TGTGCCTGGAGCGGCGGGAGCATGACCGGGGAGCTGTTTTTT
TRBJ2-7	TRBV27	-	13	-	CASRDLDTYEQYF	TGTGCCAGCAGGGACCTGGACACCTACGAGCAGTACTTC